This TCR beta chain was sequenced in a study of T-cell memory formation after mild COVID-19. At the level of the study: The two donors had largely donor-specific TCR clusters.

The germline V gene has CDR1 SGHTA and CDR2 FQGNSA. The CDR3 consists of 13 residues. V gave up 0 bases and J gave up 7 bases, with 6 bases separating them. MiXCR was run by TCRdb on the 5' RACE reads, yielding one entry per CDR3 protein. The sample carries about 250,000 distinct CDR3 sequences, about a sixth recorded once. This clonotype was counted only a few times. Its antigen is still unknown. General study results and limits: CD4+ clones that contracted lay mainly in CM and EM; CD8+ ones lay in EMRA. Clones shrinking between day 15 and 85 showed a balanced CD4/CD8 split, and those that grew later tilted toward CD4+.

The chain joins TRBV7-2 to TRBJ2-2; D not resolved. The sample was PBMCs or a T cell subset sorted from them (not recorded which). The receptor comes from a man aged 18 to 29 who had mild COVID-19 (a few samples of this study predate the infection). Cell type and time point are not known. In DNA form, the CDR3 reads TGTGCCAGCAGCTTAGCGCGCGTCGGGGAGCTGTTTTTT. Its translation: CASSLARVGELFF.